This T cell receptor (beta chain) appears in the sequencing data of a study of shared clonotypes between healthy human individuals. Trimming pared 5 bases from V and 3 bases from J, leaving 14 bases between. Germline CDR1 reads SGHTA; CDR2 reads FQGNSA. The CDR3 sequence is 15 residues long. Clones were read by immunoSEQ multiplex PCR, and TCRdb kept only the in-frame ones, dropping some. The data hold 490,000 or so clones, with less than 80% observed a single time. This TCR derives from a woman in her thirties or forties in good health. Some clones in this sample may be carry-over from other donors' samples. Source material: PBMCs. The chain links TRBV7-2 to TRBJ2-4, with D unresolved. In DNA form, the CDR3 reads TGTGCCAGCAGCAGAGATGCCGGTAACAAAAACATTCAGTACTTC. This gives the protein CASSRDAGNKNIQYF.